Below are 6 T cell receptor beta chains sequenced from a single sample in a study of blood T cell repertoires in COVID-19. Method: immunoSEQ multiplex PCR; TCRdb's copy keeps in-frame clones and lacks some. The table includes a few hundred thousand clones, 84% detected once. The specimen was peripheral blood. The origin of the receptors is a woman in her thirties or forties who had recovered from COVID-19.

The chain joins TRBV11-2 to TRBJ2-5; 10 bases map to TRBD2. Germline-derived CDR1 and CDR2 are SGHAT and FQNNGV. The CDR3 contains 15 residues. V lost 4 bases to trimming and J lost 5 bases; unmatched junction nucleotides: 7. The CDR3 DNA reads as TGTGCCAGCAGCTCCATAGCGGGGGGTAGGGAGACCCAGTACTTC. Its protein product is CASSSIAGGRETQYF.

The chain carries TRBV2 and TRBJ2-1, with D possibly being TRBD1 (6 bases). CDR1 and CDR2 from the germline V gene are SNHLY and FYNNEI. The CDR3 spans 13 residues. With 4 bases removed from V and 9 bases from J, the gap between germline ends came to 13 bases. The CDR3 loop reads CASSAEDRAEQFF. CDR3 nucleotides: TGTGCCAGCAGTGCCGAGGACAGAGCTGAGCAGTTCTTC.

This clone was observed a handful of times. This chain connects TRBV7-9 to TRBJ1-1; weak D call: TRBD1 (5 bases). This CDR3 comprises 13 residues. The germline CDR1 and CDR2 sequences are SEHNR and FQNEAQ (reference sequence). V dropped 5 bases and J dropped 7 bases, with 14 bases sitting between them. The CDR3 region has the DNA TGTGCCAGCAGCGAAGGGGCAGGGATTGAAGCTTTCTTT. Its translation: CASSEGAGIEAFF.

The rearrangement links TRBV6-5 to TRBJ2-5; 8 nucleotides line up with TRBD1. The ends lost 2 bases at V and 4 bases at J; junction bases unmatched: 3. Germline CDR1 MNHEY, CDR2 SVGAGI. The CDR3 spans 14 residues. The CDR3 nucleotides are TGTGCCAGCAGTTACCGGACAGGGCGAGAGACCCAGTACTTC. Translating it yields CASSYRTGRETQYF.

This clone was picked up one time. CDR3 sequence reads: CASSWGDRDGYTF. The CDR3 DNA sequence: TGTGCCAGCAGCTGGGGGGACAGGGATGGCTACACCTTC. The rearrangement links TRBV5-4 to TRBJ1-2; 9 nucleotides match TRBD1. Trimming removed 3 bases from V and 6 bases from J; junction bases left unmatched: 3. CDR1 is SGHNT and CDR2 is YYREEE in the germline V gene (reference sequence). This CDR3 region has 13 residues.

Details on this clone: Other DNA sequences from this sample encode an identical CDR3 as well. The chain combines TRBV7-2 with TRBJ2-3; D is ambiguous. Trimming pared 1 base from V and 4 bases from J, leaving 3 bases between. The length of the CDR3 is 12 residues. Looked up from germline, CDR1 is SGHTA and CDR2 is FQGNSA. The CDR3 region has the DNA TGTGCCAGCAGCTTAGTATCAGATACGCAGTATTTT. This codes for CASSLVSDTQYF.